Each of the 12 T cell receptor beta chains below was sequenced from the same sample in a study of blood T cell repertoires in COVID-19. Measured with immunoSEQ multiplex PCR; TCRdb has only the in-frame clones, and not every one. The repertoire includes about 120,000 clones, 81% of them detected once, and 17% sits in the top ten. Sample: peripheral blood. These receptors were obtained from a man aged 25-45 years with COVID-19, enrolled during active disease.

The CDR3 spells CASSYSKDREDGYTF. The CDR3 DNA is TGTGCCAGCAGTTACTCGAAAGACAGGGAGGATGGCTACACCTTC. V is TRBV6-5 and J is TRBJ1-2, with 7 bases aligning to TRBD1. The CDR3 runs 15 residues. With V trimmed by 0 bases and J by 6 bases, 7 bases remained unmatched. Germline CDR1 and CDR2: MNHEY and SVGAGI.

CDR3 sequence reads: CASSLGGSLDEKLFF. In DNA form, the CDR3 reads TGTGCCAGCAGCTTGGGGGGCAGTTTGGATGAAAAACTGTTTTTT. The chain has TRBV5-4 and TRBJ1-4; D possibly corresponds to TRBD1 (5 bases). Trimming took 0 bases from V and 6 from J, leaving 12 bases between them. The CDR3 contains 15 residues. Germline assignment: CDR1 SGHNT and CDR2 YYREEE (reference sequence).

This clone was seen just once. The rearrangement uses TRBV7-8 and TRBJ2-3; D unresolved. V was trimmed by 1 base and J by 2 bases, leaving 10 bases between them. CDR1 is SGHVS, CDR2 FQNEAQ, per germline. This CDR3 is 15 amino acids long. CDR3 sequence (DNA): TGTGCCAGCAGCTTAGAATTGCGGCACACAGATACGCAGTATTTT. It translates to CASSLELRHTDTQYF.

The CDR3 sequence is CASSVGGSLDNEQFF. In DNA form, the CDR3 reads TGTGCCAGCAGCGTAGGAGGGAGTTTGGACAATGAGCAGTTCTTC. The V and J genes are TRBV9 and TRBJ2-1; TRBD2 is a possible D gene (5 bases). V lost 0 bases and J lost 5, with 12 bases in between. Looked up from germline, CDR1 is SGDLS and CDR2 is YYNGEE. This CDR3 has 15 amino acids.

The V and J genes are TRBV12-3 or TRBV12-4 and TRBJ2-3, with D possibly TRBD2 on 5 matching bases. The CDR3 is 13 amino acids. V dropped 4 bases and J dropped 4 bases, with 9 bases sitting between them. Here the CDR3 DNA reads TGTGCCAGCAGTTCCGGGGTCTCAGATACGCAGTATTTT. It encodes CASSSGVSDTQYF.

The CDR3 region is CASSEASANYGYTF. CDR3 nucleotide sequence: TGTGCCAGCAGTGAAGCTTCGGCTAACTATGGCTACACCTTC. This chain uses TRBV6-1 with TRBJ1-2; D is unresolved. The CDR3 totals 14 residues. From germline, CDR1 is MNHNS and CDR2 SASEGT. The V gene lost 0 bases and the J gene lost 0 bases, with 5 bases spanning the gap.

The CDR3 here is CASQQGYGNSPLHF. As DNA, the CDR3 is TGCGCCAGCCAACAGGGATATGGAAATTCACCCCTCCACTTT. The rearrangement joins TRBV4-3 to TRBJ1-6; D perhaps matches TRBD1 (6 bases). Deletions cut 8 bases from V and 7 bases from J, with 15 bases between. In germline, CDR1 is LGHNA, CDR2 YSLEER. This CDR3 is built from 14 residues.

The chain uses TRBV4-3 and TRBJ2-7; TRBD1 matches 7 bases. CDR1 and CDR2 (germline): LGHNA, YSLEER. With 2 bases clipped from V and 1 base from J, the junction kept 2 bases outside the gene matches. The CDR3 contains 14 residues. The CDR3 DNA sequence: TGCGCCAGCAGCCAACAGGGGGAATCCTACGAGCAGTACTTC. It specifies CASSQQGESYEQYF.

The rearrangement links TRBV10-2 to TRBJ1-1, with 7 bases fitting TRBD1. J was trimmed by 0 bases and V by 8 bases; bases with no gene match: 0. CDR1 is WSHSY and CDR2 is SAAADI in the germline V gene. The CDR3 runs 12 residues. CDR3 amino acids: CASGTVNTEAFF. CDR3 nucleotides: TGCGCCAGCGGGACAGTGAACACTGAAGCTTTCTTT.

Ten or more counts support this clone. This chain uses TRBV18 with TRBJ1-3; D gene uncertain. V gave up 0 bases and J gave up 0 bases, with 9 bases separating them. The germline gives CDR1 KGHSH, CDR2 LQKENI. This CDR3 comprises 16 residues. This chain's CDR3 is CASSPPSADSGNTIYF. The CDR3 DNA reads TGTGCCAGCTCACCACCTTCTGCAGACTCTGGAAACACCATATATTTT.

The chain has TRBV7-7 and TRBJ2-2; D is unclear. This CDR3 region has 15 residues. V dropped 5 bases and J dropped 2 bases, with 12 bases sitting between them. Germline CDR1 is SSHAT and CDR2 is FNYEAQ (reference sequence). This CDR3 reads CASSPGLPNTGELFF. In DNA form, the CDR3 reads TGTGCCAGCAGCCCCGGTTTACCAAACACCGGGGAGCTGTTTTTT.

This chain links TRBV9 with TRBJ2-7; a possible D gene is TRBD2 (6 bases). This CDR3 region has 14 residues. Trimming pared 4 bases from V and 2 bases from J, leaving 13 bases between. Germline V gene data show CDR1 as SGDLS and CDR2 as YYNGEE. Here the CDR3 reads CASSPRGSPYEQYF. For the CDR3, the DNA is TGTGCCAGCAGCCCCCGGGGGAGCCCCTACGAGCAGTACTTC. Based on the CDR3 plus reference TRBV9 and TRBJ2-7, the full variable domain is DSGVTQTPKHLITATGQRVTLRCSPRSGDLSVYWYQQSLDQGLQFLIQYYNGEERAKGNILERFSAQQFPDLHSELNLSSLELGDSALYFCASSPRGSPYEQYFGPGTRLTVT.